Listed below are T cell receptor beta chains from one sample, sequenced in a study of blood T cell repertoires in COVID-19. TCRdb's table, derived via immunoSEQ multiplex PCR, lists solely in-frame clones and lacks some. The table includes around 99,000 clones, over 75% detected once. The sequenced material came from peripheral blood. These receptors originate from a woman in her fifties or sixties with acute or convalescent COVID-19. CDR3s include the opening cysteine and the closing phenylalanine or tryptophan. Each record gives: CDR3 protein, CDR3 DNA, V gene, clone size, CDR3 length, J gene, D gene. A D gene is named only where the DNA matches it firmly. The size entry is marked missing in some rows and otherwise reads once, few, many or a size class.

CDR3 protein: CASSLDISYEQYF
CDR3 DNA: TGTGCCAGCAGCTTAGACATTTCCTACGAGCAGTACTTC
V gene: TRBV11-2
clone size: NA
CDR3 length: 13
J gene: TRBJ2-7
D gene: NA

CDR3 protein: CASSLRLAGYEQYF
CDR3 DNA: TGTGCCAGCAGCTTGAGACTAGCGGGCTACGAGCAGTACTTC
V gene: TRBV5-6
clone size: NA
CDR3 length: 14
J gene: TRBJ2-7
D gene: TRBD2

CDR3 protein: CASSSGTGSEKLFF
CDR3 DNA: TGTGCCAGCAGCTCCGGGACAGGGAGCGAAAAACTGTTTTTT
V gene: TRBV6-5
clone size: NA
CDR3 length: 14
J gene: TRBJ1-4
D gene: TRBD1

CDR3 protein: CASSSLPDEKLFF
CDR3 DNA: TGTGCCAGCAGCTCCCTCCCTGATGAAAAACTGTTTTTT
V gene: TRBV9
clone size: NA
CDR3 length: 13
J gene: TRBJ1-4
D gene: NA

CDR3 protein: CASSPQGRGGTDTQYF
CDR3 DNA: TGCGCCAGCAGCCCCCAGGGGCGGGGGGGCACAGATACGCAGTATTTT
V gene: TRBV4-1
clone size: NA
CDR3 length: 16
J gene: TRBJ2-3
D gene: TRBD2

CDR3 protein: CAWKRQYGYTF
CDR3 DNA: TGTGCCTGGAAGAGACAGTATGGCTACACCTTC
V gene: TRBV30
clone size: NA
CDR3 length: 11
J gene: TRBJ1-2
D gene: NA

CDR3 protein: CASTDSFGQALSYGYTF
CDR3 DNA: TGCGCCAGCACCGACTCGTTCGGACAGGCCTTATCCTATGGCTACACCTTC
V gene: TRBV5-1
clone size: NA
CDR3 length: 17
J gene: TRBJ1-2
D gene: TRBD1

CDR3 protein: CASSGPGWNTEAFF
CDR3 DNA: TGTGCCAGCAGCGGCCCGGGGTGGAACACTGAAGCTTTCTTT
V gene: TRBV14
clone size: NA
CDR3 length: 14
J gene: TRBJ1-1
D gene: NA

CDR3 protein: CAISLSGGGANVLTF
CDR3 DNA: TGTGCCATCAGTCTTAGCGGGGGTGGGGCCAACGTCCTGACTTTC
V gene: TRBV10-3
clone size: few
CDR3 length: 15
J gene: TRBJ2-6
D gene: TRBD2

CDR3 protein: CAWVGTAQETQYF
CDR3 DNA: TGTGCCTGGGTCGGGACAGCCCAAGAGACCCAGTACTTC
V gene: TRBV30
clone size: once
CDR3 length: 13
J gene: TRBJ2-5
D gene: TRBD1

CDR3 protein: CASSYYGLADSYEQYF
CDR3 DNA: TGTGCCAGCAGTTACTATGGACTAGCGGACTCCTACGAGCAGTACTTC
V gene: TRBV6-5
clone size: NA
CDR3 length: 16
J gene: TRBJ2-7
D gene: TRBD2

CDR3 protein: CASSLTRTGALDEQFF
CDR3 DNA: TGTGCCAGCAGCTTAACCCGGACAGGGGCTCTCGATGAGCAGTTCTTC
V gene: TRBV7-8
clone size: NA
CDR3 length: 16
J gene: TRBJ2-1
D gene: TRBD1

CDR3 protein: CASSGGRPAANTEAFF
CDR3 DNA: TGTGCCAGCAGTGGCGGGCGGCCGGCCGCCAACACTGAAGCTTTCTTT
V gene: TRBV27
clone size: NA
CDR3 length: 16
J gene: TRBJ1-1
D gene: NA

CDR3 protein: CASSVHGNQPQHF
CDR3 DNA: TGTGCCAGCAGCGTCCACGGGAATCAGCCCCAGCATTTT
V gene: TRBV6-5
clone size: few
CDR3 length: 13
J gene: TRBJ1-5
D gene: NA

CDR3 protein: CASSIGTGNQPQHF
CDR3 DNA: TGTGCCAGTAGTATCGGGACAGGGAATCAGCCCCAGCATTTT
V gene: TRBV19
clone size: NA
CDR3 length: 14
J gene: TRBJ1-5
D gene: TRBD1

CDR3 protein: CASSSLAGRQYTDTQYF
CDR3 DNA: TGTGCCAGCAGTTCCCTAGCGGGGCGGCAGTACACAGATACGCAGTATTTT
V gene: TRBV14
clone size: once
CDR3 length: 17
J gene: TRBJ2-3
D gene: TRBD2

CDR3 protein: CASTGTHYGYTF
CDR3 DNA: TGTGCCAGCACCGGGACTCACTATGGCTACACCTTC
V gene: TRBV12-3/TRBV12-4
clone size: NA
CDR3 length: 12
J gene: TRBJ1-2
D gene: NA

CDR3 protein: CASGGGPTDTQYF
CDR3 DNA: TGTGCCAGCGGGGGGGGGCCCACAGATACGCAGTATTTT
V gene: TRBV7-9
clone size: NA
CDR3 length: 13
J gene: TRBJ2-3
D gene: NA

CDR3 protein: CASSSPLDRGGWTDTQYF
CDR3 DNA: TGTGCCAGCAGTTCCCCTCTCGACAGGGGAGGGTGGACAGATACGCAGTATTTT
V gene: TRBV28
clone size: NA
CDR3 length: 18
J gene: TRBJ2-3
D gene: NA

CDR3 protein: CASSPDRVNTEAFF
CDR3 DNA: TGTGCCAGCAGCCCCGACAGGGTGAACACTGAAGCTTTCTTT
V gene: TRBV5-4
clone size: NA
CDR3 length: 14
J gene: TRBJ1-1
D gene: TRBD1

CDR3 protein: CASSLWDTANYGYTF
CDR3 DNA: TGTGCCAGCAGCTTGTGGGACACCGCTAACTATGGCTACACCTTC
V gene: TRBV11-2
clone size: NA
CDR3 length: 15
J gene: TRBJ1-2
D gene: NA

CDR3 protein: CASSFLYNTEAFF
CDR3 DNA: TGTGCCAGCAGTTTTTTATATAACACTGAAGCTTTCTTT
V gene: TRBV6-5
clone size: NA
CDR3 length: 13
J gene: TRBJ1-1
D gene: NA

CDR3 protein: CASSRGGANTEAFF
CDR3 DNA: TGTGCCAGCTCCCGGGGAGGGGCGAACACTGAAGCTTTCTTT
V gene: TRBV18
clone size: NA
CDR3 length: 14
J gene: TRBJ1-1
D gene: NA

CDR3 protein: CASSPGTSALKPYNEQFF
CDR3 DNA: TGTGCCAGCAGTCCCGGGACTAGCGCCCTTAAGCCCTACAATGAGCAGTTCTTC
V gene: TRBV4-2
clone size: NA
CDR3 length: 18
J gene: TRBJ2-1
D gene: TRBD2

CDR3 protein: CASSEVREAGGYTF
CDR3 DNA: TGTGCCAGCAGTGAAGTAAGGGAGGCGGGTGGCTACACCTTC
V gene: TRBV2
clone size: NA
CDR3 length: 14
J gene: TRBJ1-2
D gene: NA

CDR3 protein: CASGYTSGGAHYEQYF
CDR3 DNA: TGTGCTAGTGGCTATACTAGCGGGGGGGCCCACTACGAGCAGTACTTC
V gene: TRBV12-5
clone size: NA
CDR3 length: 16
J gene: TRBJ2-7
D gene: TRBD2

CDR3 protein: CAWSAEDDYGYTF
CDR3 DNA: TGTGCCTGGAGTGCGGAGGATGACTATGGCTACACCTTC
V gene: TRBV30
clone size: many
CDR3 length: 13
J gene: TRBJ1-2
D gene: NA

CDR3 protein: CASSLGDTQYF
CDR3 DNA: TGTGCCAGCAGCCTAGGAGATACGCAGTATTTT
V gene: TRBV27
clone size: NA
CDR3 length: 11
J gene: TRBJ2-3
D gene: NA

CDR3 protein: CASSPPGGSNTIYF
CDR3 DNA: TGCGCCAGCAGCCCACCCGGGGGGTCGAACACCATATATTTT
V gene: TRBV5-1
clone size: NA
CDR3 length: 14
J gene: TRBJ1-3
D gene: NA

CDR3 protein: CASSPNRGVDGYTF
CDR3 DNA: TGTGCCAGCAGCCCAAACAGGGGAGTCGATGGCTACACCTTC
V gene: TRBV6-1
clone size: NA
CDR3 length: 14
J gene: TRBJ1-2
D gene: TRBD1

CDR3 protein: CASSSPGLERFYTF
CDR3 DNA: TGTGCCAGCAGCTCTCCCGGACTTGAACGTTTCTACACCTTC
V gene: TRBV6-5
clone size: NA
CDR3 length: 14
J gene: TRBJ1-2
D gene: NA

CDR3 protein: CASSPPPTSGGQETQYF
CDR3 DNA: TGTGCCAGCAGCCCCCCGCCTACAAGCGGGGGGCAAGAGACCCAGTACTTC
V gene: TRBV5-4
clone size: few
CDR3 length: 17
J gene: TRBJ2-5
D gene: TRBD2

CDR3 protein: CASSPATAINYGYTF
CDR3 DNA: TGTGCCAGCTCGCCGGCAACAGCAATTAACTATGGCTACACCTTC
V gene: TRBV18
clone size: once
CDR3 length: 15
J gene: TRBJ1-2
D gene: NA

CDR3 protein: CASSERGQAYRFF
CDR3 DNA: TGTGCCAGCAGCGAAAGGGGACAGGCCTACAGGTTCTTC
V gene: TRBV21-1
clone size: NA
CDR3 length: 13
J gene: TRBJ2-1
D gene: NA

CDR3 protein: CASRKTAYATNEKLFF
CDR3 DNA: TGTGCCAGCCGAAAGACAGCCTATGCAACTAATGAAAAACTGTTTTTT
V gene: TRBV2
clone size: NA
CDR3 length: 16
J gene: TRBJ1-4
D gene: NA

CDR3 protein: CASSFRRGQINEKLFF
CDR3 DNA: TGTGCCAGCAGCTTCCGTAGGGGACAGATTAATGAAAAACTGTTTTTT
V gene: TRBV5-4
clone size: NA
CDR3 length: 16
J gene: TRBJ1-4
D gene: TRBD1

CDR3 protein: CASSPYAGGGESNQPQHF
CDR3 DNA: TGTGCCAGCTCGCCATACGCCGGGGGAGGGGAGAGCAATCAGCCCCAGCATTTT
V gene: TRBV18
clone size: NA
CDR3 length: 18
J gene: TRBJ1-5
D gene: NA

CDR3 protein: CASSLNRDNYGYTF
CDR3 DNA: TGCGCCAGCAGCTTAAACAGGGATAACTATGGCTACACCTTC
V gene: TRBV5-1
clone size: NA
CDR3 length: 14
J gene: TRBJ1-2
D gene: NA

CDR3 protein: CASSLQGQSTDTQYF
CDR3 DNA: TGCGCCAGCAGCCTACAGGGCCAAAGCACAGATACGCAGTATTTT
V gene: TRBV5-1
clone size: NA
CDR3 length: 15
J gene: TRBJ2-3
D gene: NA

CDR3 protein: CASSLTAGTGSYEQYF
CDR3 DNA: TGTGCCAGCAGCCTCACAGCGGGGACAGGCTCCTACGAGCAGTACTTC
V gene: TRBV13
clone size: NA
CDR3 length: 16
J gene: TRBJ2-7
D gene: NA

CDR3 protein: CASIRGLNTEAFF
CDR3 DNA: TGTGCCAGCATCAGGGGGTTGAACACTGAAGCTTTCTTT
V gene: TRBV6-5
clone size: NA
CDR3 length: 13
J gene: TRBJ1-1
D gene: TRBD1

CDR3 protein: CASSQAQPSPLHF
CDR3 DNA: TGTGCCAGCAGCCAGGCCCAACCGTCACCCCTCCACTTT
V gene: TRBV4-2
clone size: NA
CDR3 length: 13
J gene: TRBJ1-6
D gene: NA

CDR3 protein: CASSVGQGMTEAFF
CDR3 DNA: TGTGCCAGTAGTGTTGGACAGGGGATGACTGAAGCTTTCTTT
V gene: TRBV19
clone size: NA
CDR3 length: 14
J gene: TRBJ1-1
D gene: TRBD1

CDR3 protein: CASSQDVQEPYGYTF
CDR3 DNA: TGTGCCAGCAGCCAAGATGTACAGGAACCTTATGGCTACACCTTC
V gene: TRBV4-2
clone size: NA
CDR3 length: 15
J gene: TRBJ1-2
D gene: NA

CDR3 protein: CASSQGRGVEQFF
CDR3 DNA: TGTGCCAGCAGCCAAGGTCGGGGGGTTGAGCAGTTCTTC
V gene: TRBV3-1/TRBV3-2
clone size: NA
CDR3 length: 13
J gene: TRBJ2-1
D gene: TRBD2

CDR3 protein: CAISERGLGETQYF
CDR3 DNA: TGTGCCATCAGTGAAAGGGGCCTCGGAGAGACCCAGTACTTC
V gene: TRBV10-3
clone size: few
CDR3 length: 14
J gene: TRBJ2-5
D gene: NA

CDR3 protein: CACPRENTEAFF
CDR3 DNA: TGTGCCTGTCCCCGGGAGAACACTGAAGCTTTCTTT
V gene: TRBV30
clone size: NA
CDR3 length: 12
J gene: TRBJ1-1
D gene: NA

CDR3 protein: CASSPWGGGTDTQYF
CDR3 DNA: TGTGCCAGCAGCCCCTGGGGGGGCGGCACAGATACGCAGTATTTT
V gene: TRBV9
clone size: NA
CDR3 length: 15
J gene: TRBJ2-3
D gene: NA

CDR3 protein: CASSVQQETQYF
CDR3 DNA: TGCGCCAGCTCCGTCCAGCAAGAGACCCAGTACTTC
V gene: TRBV5-1
clone size: NA
CDR3 length: 12
J gene: TRBJ2-5
D gene: NA

CDR3 protein: CASSQDVVAGGVRETQYF
CDR3 DNA: TGCGCCAGCAGCCAAGATGTCGTGGCGGGAGGGGTTCGGGAGACCCAGTACTTC
V gene: TRBV4-1
clone size: NA
CDR3 length: 18
J gene: TRBJ2-5
D gene: TRBD2